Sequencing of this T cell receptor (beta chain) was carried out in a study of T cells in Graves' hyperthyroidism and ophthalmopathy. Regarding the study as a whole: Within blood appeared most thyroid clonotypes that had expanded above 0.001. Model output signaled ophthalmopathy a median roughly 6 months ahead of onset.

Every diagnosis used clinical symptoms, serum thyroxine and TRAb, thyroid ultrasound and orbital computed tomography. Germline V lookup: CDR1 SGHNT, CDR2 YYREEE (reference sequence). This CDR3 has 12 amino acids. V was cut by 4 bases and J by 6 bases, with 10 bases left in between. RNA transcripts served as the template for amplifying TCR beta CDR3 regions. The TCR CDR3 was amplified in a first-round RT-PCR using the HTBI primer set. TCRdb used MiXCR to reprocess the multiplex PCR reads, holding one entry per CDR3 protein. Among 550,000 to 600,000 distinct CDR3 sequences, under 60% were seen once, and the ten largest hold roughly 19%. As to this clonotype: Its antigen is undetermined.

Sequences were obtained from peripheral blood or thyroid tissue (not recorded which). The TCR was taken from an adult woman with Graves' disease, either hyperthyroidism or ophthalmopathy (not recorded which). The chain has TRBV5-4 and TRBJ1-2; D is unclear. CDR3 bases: TGTGCCAGCAGCATAACATCCGATGGCTACACCTTC. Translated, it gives CASSITSDGYTF.